The 19 T cell receptor beta chains reported below all come from one sample, sequenced in a study of blood T cell repertoires in COVID-19. TCRdb's copy holds only in-frame clones and misses some; the assay was immunoSEQ multiplex PCR. The repertoire holds roughly 97,000 clones, with around nine tenths as singletons. The specimen sequenced was peripheral blood. The receptors stem from a human donor in a cohort sampled during active COVID-19.

V is TRBV7-2 and J is TRBJ1-5; possibly TRBD1 for D (5 bases). Trimming stripped 5 bases from V and 7 bases from J, with 15 bases between. Germline V gene lookup returns CDR1 SGHTA and CDR2 FQGNSA. The CDR3 extends over 14 amino acids. In DNA form, the CDR3 reads TGTGCCAGCAGCGCCGACGGGGGTTACCAGCCCCAGCATTTT. Its translation: CASSADGGYQPQHF.

The gene calls are TRBV5-1 and TRBJ2-3; D possibly corresponds to TRBD2 (5 bases). CDR1 is SGHRS, CDR2 YFSETQ, per germline. Deletions cut 2 bases from V and 0 bases from J, with 10 bases between. The CDR3 sequence is 15 residues long. The CDR3 reads CASSLTTISTDTQYF. DNA of the CDR3: TGCGCCAGCAGCTTAACGACTATCAGCACAGATACGCAGTATTTT.

The chain recombines TRBV6-2 or TRBV6-3 with TRBJ1-6, with 8 bases fitting TRBD1. V was clipped by 6 bases and J by 11 bases; unmatched bases: 9. CDR3 length: 14 residues. Germline V gene sequence: CDR1 MNHEY, CDR2 SVGEGT. CDR3 loop: CASSRGTGRTPLHF. The CDR3 DNA sequence: TGTGCCAGCAGCCGGGGGACAGGTCGGACACCCCTCCACTTT.

The chain has TRBV27 and TRBJ2-2; 12 bases are a match to TRBD2. The germline CDR1 and CDR2 sequences are MNHEY and SMNVEV (reference sequence). This CDR3 spans 14 amino acids. Trimming took 10 bases from V and 4 from J; bases not matched to a gene: 4. CDR3 in DNA: TGTGCCACCGGACTAGCGGGACCCACCGGGGAGCTGTTTTTT. It yields the protein CATGLAGPTGELFF.

V gene TRBV6-5 combines with J gene TRBJ2-3, with a tentative D call TRBD2 (6 bases). The CDR3 length is 14 residues. Germline CDR1 MNHEY, CDR2 SVGAGI. Trimming left V 8 bases short and J 0 bases short, with 12 bases between. CDR3: CASRETSSTDTQYF. CDR3 sequence (DNA): TGTGCCAGCCGGGAGACATCTAGCACAGATACGCAGTATTTT.

J is TRBJ2-5 and V is TRBV24-1; D might be TRBD2 (5 bases). The CDR3 extends over 14 amino acids. V shed 0 bases and J shed 5 bases, with 9 bases lying between them. The germline CDR1 and CDR2 sequences are KGHDR and SFDVKD. The CDR3 here is CATSDLRDWETQYF. Here the CDR3 DNA reads TGTGCCACCAGTGATTTGCGGGATTGGGAGACCCAGTACTTC.

CDR3 residues: CAWRTPGEKLFF. The CDR3 DNA is TGTGCCTGGAGGACACCCGGAGAAAAACTGTTTTTT. V and J are TRBV30 and TRBJ1-4; D remains unclear. The CDR3 totals 12 residues. CDR1 and CDR2 (germline): GTSNPN, SVGIG (reference sequence). Trimming took 3 bases from V and 8 from J, leaving 10 bases between them.

The chain joins TRBV4-1 to TRBJ1-5; perhaps TRBD1 as D (5 bases). V lost 0 bases and J lost 2, with 14 bases in between. CDR1 is MGHRA, CDR2 YSYEKL, per germline. CDR3 size: 17 residues. The chain's CDR3 is CASSQEGGSVGNQPQHF. The CDR3 DNA reads TGCGCCAGCAGCCAAGAGGGGGGTTCGGTGGGCAATCAGCCCCAGCATTTT.

The rearrangement uses TRBV18 and TRBJ1-4; D is unresolved. Looked up from germline, CDR1 is KGHSH and CDR2 is LQKENI. The CDR3 is made up of 14 amino acids. Trimming cost V 2 bases and J 5 bases, with 9 bases left between them. CDR3 amino acids: CASSPANLNEKLFF. In DNA form, the CDR3 reads TGTGCCAGCTCACCAGCAAATCTAAATGAAAAACTGTTTTTT.

The chain employs TRBV5-1 and TRBJ1-3; 7 bases align to TRBD1. The CDR3 loop spans 16 amino acids. The germline CDR1 and CDR2 sequences are SGHRS and YFSETQ. V was pared by 4 bases and J by 0 bases, with 7 bases of the junction left unmatched. The DNA for the CDR3 is TGCGCCAGCAGCATCGCCGGGACAGCCTCTGGAAACACCATATATTTT. Residues: CASSIAGTASGNTIYF.

The chain uses TRBV28 and TRBJ2-5, with 12 bases matching TRBD1. The CDR3 length is 15 residues. Germline CDR1 is MDHEN and CDR2 is SYDVKM. The J segment lost 6 bases and the V segment lost 5 bases, leaving 7 bases of the junction unmatched. The CDR3 protein is CASSQPGQGAKTQYF. CDR3 DNA sequence: TGTGCCAGCAGTCAACCGGGACAGGGGGCGAAGACCCAGTACTTC.

This chain connects TRBV7-6 to TRBJ1-3; 7 positions agree with TRBD1. Germline CDR1 is SGHVS and CDR2 is FNYEAQ. The CDR3 length is 14 residues. Unmatched junction bases numbered 3, after V lost 3 bases and J lost 4 bases. The CDR3 sequence: CASSLTGQGNTIYF. CDR3 coding DNA: TGTGCCAGCAGCTTGACGGGACAGGGAAACACCATATATTTT.

CDR3 amino acids: CASSFHRDSRGYTF. As DNA, the CDR3 is TGTGCCAGCAGTTTCCACAGGGATAGTCGTGGCTACACCTTC. The V and J genes are TRBV28 and TRBJ1-2; D may be TRBD1 (6 bases). The V gene's germline CDR1 is MDHEN and CDR2 SYDVKM. The CDR3 length is 14 residues. V lost 3 bases and J 7 bases, leaving 15 bases between the germline ends.

The J gene is TRBJ2-7, the V gene TRBV4-2; 9 bases are shared with TRBD2. With V trimmed by 0 bases and J by 0 bases, 18 bases remained unmatched. Per germline, CDR1 LGHNA and CDR2 YNFKEQ. The CDR3 covers 21 residues. CDR3: CASSQDLLAGDRTGSSYEQYF. Written as DNA, the CDR3 is TGTGCCAGCAGCCAAGATCTTTTAGCGGGGGACCGAACAGGGAGCTCCTACGAGCAGTACTTC.

The rearrangement joins TRBV4-2 to TRBJ2-3, with 7 bases aligning to TRBD1. CDR1 and CDR2 (germline): LGHNA, YNFKEQ. V gave up 1 base and J gave up 1 base; unmatched junction bases: 2. The CDR3 runs 15 residues. The CDR3 region has the DNA TGTGCCAGCAGCCAAGCAGGGGGAGGCACAGATACGCAGTATTTT. This encodes CASSQAGGGTDTQYF.

The CDR3 sequence is CASSLRAGPGTDTQYF. In DNA, the CDR3 is TGTGCCAGCAGCCTCCGAGCGGGGCCAGGCACAGATACGCAGTATTTT. This rearrangement joins TRBV9 to TRBJ2-3; 7 bases line up with TRBD2. Looked up from germline, CDR1 is SGDLS and CDR2 is YYNGEE. The CDR3 extends over 16 amino acids. V lost 4 bases, J lost 1 base, and 9 bases stayed unmatched.

This clone came up a few times. The chain uses TRBV9 and TRBJ2-7, with a possible D match to TRBD2 (7 bases). Germline assignment: CDR1 SGDLS and CDR2 YYNGEE. The CDR3 runs 12 residues. Trimming removed 3 bases at V and 9 bases at J, with 13 bases between. CDR3 coding DNA: TGTGCCAGCAGCGAGGGGGGGCCCGTGCAGTACTTC. It yields the protein CASSEGGPVQYF.

This sequence joins TRBV28 and TRBJ2-1; 8 bases match TRBD2. Germline CDR1 is MDHEN and CDR2 is SYDVKM. The CDR3 has 17 residues. Unmatched junction bases numbered 15, after V lost 5 bases and J lost 6 bases. CDR3 coding DNA: TGTGCCAGCAGTGTGGGGGGTAGCGGGATTTCGGGCAATGAGCAGTTCTTC. Protein: CASSVGGSGISGNEQFF.

The rearrangement links TRBV5-1 to TRBJ1-1; 9 positions match TRBD1. Trimming cost V 5 bases and J 4 bases; bases outside gene matches: 12. The CDR3 sequence is 16 residues long. Germline CDR1 SGHRS, CDR2 YFSETQ. CDR3 sequence reads: CASSNPPGTGTTEAFF. The CDR3 region has the DNA TGCGCCAGCAGTAACCCCCCCGGGACAGGGACCACTGAAGCTTTCTTT.